One sample yielded the 23 T cell receptor beta chains listed below, sequenced in a study of blood T cell repertoires in COVID-19. The assay was immunoSEQ multiplex PCR, and TCRdb's table has in-frame clones only and misses some. The sample lists 250,000 or so clones, 88% occurring once. Sequenced material: peripheral blood. Every receptor here comes from a woman aged 40 to 50 who had recovered from COVID-19.

The chain employs TRBV11-3 and TRBJ2-5; D perhaps matches TRBD2 (6 bases). The CDR3 is 17 amino acids. The germline gives CDR1 SGHNT, CDR2 YENEEA. V lost 0 bases, J lost 1 base, and 15 bases lay in between. Written as DNA, the CDR3 is TGTGCCAGCAGCTTAGATTCGGCTAGCGCCCGCCAAGAGACCCAGTACTTC. Translation: CASSLDSASARQETQYF.

The V call is TRBV9, the J call TRBJ2-3; D may be TRBD2 (5 bases). Germline CDR1 is SGDLS and CDR2 is YYNGEE. Trimming stripped 1 base from V and 4 bases from J, with 10 bases between. The CDR3 is 14 amino acids. The CDR3 DNA is TGTGCCAGCAGCGTACTAGCTGTGTCAGATACGCAGTATTTT. As protein: CASSVLAVSDTQYF.

The chain links TRBV7-2 to TRBJ2-7, with TRBD2 identical over 8 bases. The V gene end was trimmed by 5 bases and the J gene end by 6 bases; junction bases not matched to a gene: 15. The CDR3 totals 16 residues. Looked up from germline, CDR1 is SGHTA and CDR2 is FQGNSA. The CDR3 spells CASSHPGLAPSGEQYF. Written as DNA, the CDR3 is TGTGCCAGCAGCCACCCCGGACTAGCCCCCTCCGGCGAGCAGTACTTC.

This clone was found a few times. This chain joins TRBV7-2 and TRBJ2-1; 9 bases are a match to TRBD2. The junction had 9 bases not matched to a gene; V was cut back by 5 bases and J by 4 bases. In germline, CDR1 is SGHTA, CDR2 FQGNSA. The CDR3 spans 16 residues. This chain's CDR3 is CASSPRGGRGYNEQFF. DNA for the CDR3: TGTGCCAGCAGCCCGAGGGGCGGGAGGGGGTACAATGAGCAGTTCTTC. The variable domain in full, with the rest retrieved from reference TRBV7-2 and TRBJ2-1, is GAGVSQSPSNKVTEKGKDVELRCDPISGHTALYWYRQSLGQGLEFLIYFQGNSAPDKSGLPSDRFSAERTGGSVSTLTIQRTQQEDSAVYLCASSPRGGRGYNEQFFGPGTRLTVL.

The rearrangement joins TRBV5-1 to TRBJ2-3; 7 bases align to TRBD2. Trimming took 0 bases from V and 4 from J; bases not matched to a gene: 5. Looked up from germline, CDR1 is SGHRS and CDR2 is YFSETQ. The CDR3 is 15 residues long. The CDR3: CASSLAGGYPDTQYF. The CDR3 bases are TGCGCCAGCAGCTTGGCCGGGGGGTACCCAGATACGCAGTATTTT. The variable domain in full, completed from reference TRBV5-1 and TRBJ2-3, reads KAGVTQTPRYLIKTRGQQVTLSCSPISGHRSVSWYQQTPGQGLQFLFEYFSETQRNKGNFPGRFSGRQFSNSRSEMNVSTLELGDSALYLCASSLAGGYPDTQYFGPGTRLTVL.

J is TRBJ2-5 and V is TRBV6-2 or TRBV6-3; 10 bases agree with TRBD2. The CDR3 is made up of 15 amino acids. J lost 7 bases, V lost 5 bases, and 10 bases had no gene match. Germline loops: CDR1 MNHEY, CDR2 SVGEGT. CDR3 bases: TGTGCCAGCAGTAACCAGCGGGAGGGCCAGGGGACCCAGTACTTC. It is translated as CASSNQREGQGTQYF.

V usage is TRBV5-1 and J usage is TRBJ1-4, with D unclear. Trimming removed 6 bases at V and 8 bases at J, with 17 bases between. The CDR3 spans 14 residues. Germline V gives CDR1 SGHRS, CDR2 YFSETQ. CDR3 bases: TGCGCCAGCACAAACCCGGAGGTGGGCGAAAAACTGTTTTTT. Protein sequence: CASTNPEVGEKLFF.

The rearrangement links TRBV19 to TRBJ2-1; TRBD2 might be the D (6 bases). Germline V CDR1 and CDR2: LNHDA, SQIVND (reference sequence). V was trimmed by 5 bases and J by 9 bases, leaving 23 bases between them. The CDR3 sequence is 16 residues long. Written as DNA, the CDR3 is TGTGCCAGTAGTCCCCAGACTAGGAGGAGCTTCGGTGAGCAGTTCTTC. The encoded protein is CASSPQTRRSFGEQFF.

The chain uses TRBV3-1 (or the pseudogene TRBV3-2) and TRBJ1-4, with TRBD1 matching over 9 bases. There are 16 residues in the CDR3. Germline trimming cut 2 bases from V and 7 bases from J; bases unmatched to any gene: 8. From germline, CDR1 is LGHDT and CDR2 YNNKEL (reference sequence). The CDR3 is CASSQPTGGLGEKLFF. Written as DNA, the CDR3 is TGTGCCAGCAGCCAACCCACAGGGGGCTTGGGTGAAAAACTGTTTTTT.

The gene calls are TRBV29-1 and TRBJ2-4; TRBD2 is a possible D gene (6 bases). V lost 8 bases and J 6 bases, leaving 17 bases between the germline ends. Germline CDR1 SQVTM, CDR2 ANQGSEA. The length of the CDR3 is 13 residues. The CDR3 sequence is CSTPGQGGNIQYF. The CDR3 region has the DNA TGCAGCACCCCCGGGCAGGGAGGAAACATTCAGTACTTC. The full variable domain, rest sourced from reference TRBV29-1 and TRBJ2-4, is SAVISQKPSRDICQRGTSLTIQCQVDSQVTMMFWYRQQPGQSLTLIATANQGSEATYESGFVIDKFPISRPNLTFSTLTVSNMSPEDSSIYLCSTPGQGGNIQYFGAGTRLSVL.

The gene calls are TRBV7-9 and TRBJ2-5, with D maybe TRBD2 (5 bases). The V gene's germline CDR1 is SEHNR and CDR2 FQNEAQ (reference sequence). This CDR3 comprises 14 residues. With 1 base removed from V and 2 bases from J, the gap between germline ends came to 8 bases. CDR3 region: CASSLVSGQETQYF. DNA for the CDR3: TGTGCCAGCAGCTTAGTGAGCGGACAAGAGACCCAGTACTTC.

A few counts support this clone. The chain is built from TRBV19 and TRBJ2-2, with D unclear. The CDR3 is 14 residues long. Per germline, CDR1 LNHDA and CDR2 SQIVND (reference sequence). V was trimmed by 1 base and J by 6 bases, leaving 9 bases between them. The CDR3 region is CASSIGARSGELFF. The CDR3 DNA sequence: TGTGCCAGTAGTATAGGGGCACGGTCCGGGGAGCTGTTTTTT. Together with reference TRBV19 and TRBJ2-2, the CDR3 gives the full variable domain: DGGITQSPKYLFRKEGQNVTLSCEQNLNHDAMYWYRQDPGQGLRLIYYSQIVNDFQKGDIAEGYSVSREKKESFPLTVTSAQKNPTAFYLCASSIGARSGELFFGEGSRLTVL.

The chain has TRBV7-2 and TRBJ2-1, with 7 bases that match TRBD1. The CDR3 loop spans 15 amino acids. V shed 1 base, J shed 4 bases, and the junction held 4 bases outside the gene matches. CDR1 SGHTA and CDR2 FQGNSA come from the germline V gene. The CDR3 nucleotides read TGTGCCAGCAGCTTAGTGGGACAGCCTTACAATGAGCAGTTCTTC. This codes for CASSLVGQPYNEQFF. The variable domain in full, completed from reference TRBV7-2 and TRBJ2-1, reads GAGVSQSPSNKVTEKGKDVELRCDPISGHTALYWYRQSLGQGLEFLIYFQGNSAPDKSGLPSDRFSAERTGGSVSTLTIQRTQQEDSAVYLCASSLVGQPYNEQFFGPGTRLTVL.

The V call is TRBV5-8, the J call TRBJ2-4; maybe TRBD1 (6 bases). Germline-derived CDR1 and CDR2 are SGHTS and YDEGEE. The CDR3 is made up of 16 amino acids. With 4 bases removed from V and 0 bases from J, the gap between germline ends came to 14 bases. This CDR3 reads CASSPPRGLAKNIQYF. The CDR3 nucleotides are TGTGCCAGCAGCCCCCCCAGGGGCCTAGCCAAAAACATTCAGTACTTC.

The chain employs TRBV7-9 and TRBJ2-7, with 9 bases fitting TRBD2. This CDR3 has 15 residues. Per the germline V gene, CDR1 is SEHNR and CDR2 is FQNEAQ (reference sequence). Germline trimming cut 2 bases from V and 3 bases from J; bases unmatched to any gene: 5. The CDR3 loop is CASSLRASGDYEQYF. The CDR3 coding sequence is TGTGCCAGCAGCTTAAGGGCTAGCGGGGACTACGAGCAGTACTTC. The whole variable domain, filled in from reference TRBV7-9 and TRBJ2-7, reads DTGVSQNPRHKITKRGQNVTFRCDPISEHNRLYWYRQTLGQGPEFLTYFQNEAQLEKSRLLSDRFSAERPKGSFSTLEIQRTEQGDSAMYLCASSLRASGDYEQYFGPGTRLTVT.

The chain recombines TRBV12-3 or TRBV12-4 with TRBJ2-7, with 8 positions matching TRBD2. The CDR3 covers 13 residues. After removal of 5 bases from V and 2 bases from J, the junction contained 2 bases not matched to a gene. The CDR3 is CASSPGGAYEQYF. CDR3 in DNA: TGTGCCAGCAGTCCCGGGGGGGCCTACGAGCAGTACTTC.

This clone was seen once. The chain recombines TRBV19 with TRBJ1-3, with D unclear. This CDR3 comprises 16 residues. Germline V lookup: CDR1 LNHDA, CDR2 SQIVND (reference sequence). Trimming left V 6 bases short and J 0 bases short, with 15 bases between. The CDR3 loop is CASRVDGLSSGNTIYF. DNA of the CDR3: TGTGCCAGTAGGGTGGATGGACTTAGCTCTGGAAACACCATATATTTT.

The gene calls are TRBV24-1 and TRBJ2-3; TRBD2 agrees at 14 bases. The CDR3 covers 15 residues. J lost 8 bases, V lost 4 bases, and 4 bases had no gene match. Germline loops: CDR1 KGHDR, CDR2 SFDVKD. In DNA form, the CDR3 reads TGTGCCACCAGTGAACCCGGGACTAGCGGGGGTACGCAGTATTTT. This encodes CATSEPGTSGGTQYF.

This sequence joins TRBV9 and TRBJ1-5; D is perhaps TRBD1 (5 bases). Germline CDR1 and CDR2: SGDLS and YYNGEE. V lost 4 bases, J lost 5 bases, and 13 bases lay in between. CDR3 length equals 14 residues. CDR3 sequence (DNA): TGTGCCAGCAGCCCCATGGGGGGGGATCAGCCCCAGCATTTT. Residues: CASSPMGGDQPQHF.

The V and J genes are TRBV6-5 and TRBJ2-5; 13 bases are shared with TRBD2. The CDR3 runs 16 residues. Germline V lookup: CDR1 MNHEY, CDR2 SVGAGI. The junction had 3 bases not matched to a gene; V was cut back by 4 bases and J by 1 base. The CDR3 DNA follows: TGTGCCAGCAGTTGGGGACTAGCGGGACCCCAAGAGACCCAGTACTTC. Its protein product is CASSWGLAGPQETQYF.

The chain joins TRBV7-2 to TRBJ2-1; TRBD2 matches 8 bases. The CDR3 loop spans 15 amino acids. CDR1 is SGHTA, CDR2 FQGNSA, per germline. Trimming cost V 5 bases and J 1 base; bases outside gene matches: 4. CDR3 sequence: CASSRTSSSYNEQFF. CDR3 nucleotide sequence: TGTGCCAGCAGCCGGACTAGCTCGTCCTACAATGAGCAGTTCTTC.

The chain employs TRBV7-2 and TRBJ2-7; 10 positions match TRBD2. The CDR3 totals 17 residues. After removal of 1 base from V and 12 bases from J, the junction contained 18 bases not matched to a gene. The germline CDR1 and CDR2 sequences are SGHTA and FQGNSA. As DNA, the CDR3 is TGTGCCAGCAGCTTAGGGGGACCCGGGACTAGCGCGAGGGGTCTGTACGTC. Its protein is CASSLGGPGTSARGLYV.

The chain joins TRBV7-2 to TRBJ1-1; TRBD1 matches at 7 bases. The CDR3 is 15 amino acids. V lost 1 base, J lost 4 bases, and 6 bases stayed unmatched. CDR1 is SGHTA and CDR2 is FQGNSA in the germline V gene. The CDR3 nucleotides are TGTGCCAGCAGCTTAGGTCCAGGGGGAGGCACTGAAGCTTTCTTT. Its protein product is CASSLGPGGGTEAFF.